Given below is one T cell receptor beta chain in context. No antigen is known for it. This sample was included in a study of shared clonotypes between healthy human individuals. A split of CD4+ cells into CD45RA+ naive and CD45RA-negative memory subsets was performed. There are 11 residues in the CDR3. Germline CDR1 is MDHEN and CDR2 is SYDVKM. The V end lost 6 bases, the J end lost 8 bases, and 10 bases lay between the germline ends. Clones were sequenced by immunoSEQ multiplex PCR, and TCRdb holds only the in-frame ones, with some missing. This table holds some 2.4 million clones, 80% to 95% found once. Findings of the study overall: In general, naive subsets displayed greater estimated richness than memory subsets did.

The V gene is TRBV28, the J gene TRBJ1-2, with D unclear. Sequencing used naive CD4+ T cells from PBMCs. Subset here: CD45RA+ positively selected. The sequence was obtained from a man in his late teens or twenties in good health. Some clones in this sample may be carry-over from other donors' samples. As DNA, the CDR3 is TGTGCCAGCAGCACAACGTACGGCTACACCTTC. This gives the protein CASSTTYGYTF.